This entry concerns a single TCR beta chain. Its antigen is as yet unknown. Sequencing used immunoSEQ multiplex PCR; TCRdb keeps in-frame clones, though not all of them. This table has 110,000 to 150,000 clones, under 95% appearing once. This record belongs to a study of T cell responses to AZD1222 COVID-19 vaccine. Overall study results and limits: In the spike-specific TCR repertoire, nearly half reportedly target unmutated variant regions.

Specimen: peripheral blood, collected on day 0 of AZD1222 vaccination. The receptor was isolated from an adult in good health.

This CDR3 is CASSQWGRSDTEAFF. Here the CDR3 DNA reads TGTGCCAGCAGCCAATGGGGGCGGAGCGACACTGAAGCTTTCTTT. The V and J genes are TRBV4-2 and TRBJ1-1, with TRBD1 as a possible D gene (6 bases). The CDR3 totals 15 residues. V was pared by 2 bases and J by 3 bases, with 13 bases between. Germline CDR1 LGHNA, CDR2 YNFKEQ.